The T cell receptor (beta chain) under discussion was sequenced for a study of human T cells and chemical hapten exposure. The time point: pre-sensitization, week 0. Treatment reported: therapeutic diphenylcyclopropenone sensitization with weekly scalp DPC. Phlebotomy was performed prior to application of every patch test. Each CDR3 protein is one row after TCRdb ran MiXCR on the RACE reads. The sample holds some 400,000 distinct CDR3 sequences, approximately 5% seen once. The V and J ends lost 0 bases and 0 bases respectively, with 6 bases between them. The CDR3 contains 15 residues. The germline V gene encodes CDR1 MGHRA and CDR2 YSYEKL.

This chain connects TRBV4-1 to TRBJ1-3; D remains unclear. The input for sequencing was whole blood, taken in connection with sensitization to the hapten diphenylcyclopropenone (DPC). The origin of this receptor is a woman between 50 and 59 years old with alopecia areata. Some clones in this sample may be carry-over from other donors' samples. CDR3 DNA: TGCGCCAGCAGCCAAGATACCGGCTCTGGAAACACCATATATTTT. Protein product: CASSQDTGSGNTIYF.